These 5 T cell receptor beta chains were all obtained from the same sample, sequenced in a study of shared clonotypes between healthy human individuals. The protocol was immunoSEQ multiplex PCR, while the TCRdb copy is restricted to in-frame clones and leaves out a portion. The table lists about 2,500,000 clones, about 92% of them singletons. Sequencing was performed on naive CD4+ T cells sorted from blood. Subset: CD45RA+ positively selected. These receptors all stem from a man aged 18 to 30 in good health.

This clone has only one observation. This chain links TRBV6-1 with TRBJ1-5; D ambiguous. Germline CDR1 is MNHNS and CDR2 is SASEGT. V dropped 4 bases and J dropped 4 bases, with 5 bases sitting between them. The length of the CDR3 is 12 residues. DNA for the CDR3: TGTGCCAGCAGTGCACAGAATCAGCCCCAGCATTTT. This gives the protein CASSAQNQPQHF.

The chain combines TRBV2 with TRBJ2-1; D might be TRBD1 (6 bases). The CDR3 has 15 residues. Trimming cost V 7 bases and J 2 bases, with 15 bases left between them. Germline V lookup: CDR1 SNHLY, CDR2 FYNNEI. The CDR3 region has the DNA TGTGCCAGCAAAAGTCAGGGGCTGCCCTACAATGAGCAGTTCTTC. Translation gives CASKSQGLPYNEQFF.

V is TRBV4-3 and J is TRBJ2-3, with a weak D call TRBD1 (6 bases). Between the trimmed V and J ends, which lost 0 bases and 7 bases, there was a span of 17 bases. Germline assignment: CDR1 LGHNA and CDR2 YSLEER. The CDR3 totals 16 residues. The CDR3 reads CASSQERTAGFYTQYF. CDR3 nucleotides: TGCGCCAGCAGCCAAGAGAGGACAGCAGGATTCTATACGCAGTATTTT.

The CDR3 here is CASRAEGRYTQYF. As DNA, the CDR3 is TGCGCCAGCAGGGCGGAGGGGCGATATACGCAGTATTTT. The gene calls are TRBV10-2 and TRBJ2-3, with D possibly TRBD2 on 6 matching bases. CDR3 length equals 13 residues. The germline V gene encodes CDR1 WSHSY and CDR2 SAAADI. Trimming stripped 6 bases from V and 7 bases from J, with 14 bases between.

This chain uses TRBV7-3 with TRBJ1-3, with unresolved D. The ends were cut back, 3 bases at V and 5 bases at J, with 20 bases in the middle. The CDR3 sequence is 17 residues long. Germline V gives CDR1 SGHTA, CDR2 FQGTGA. CDR3 in amino acids: CASSFFLSRFLRNTIYF. CDR3 coding DNA: TGTGCCAGCAGCTTCTTTTTATCGAGGTTTCTGAGAAACACCATATATTTT.